This TCR beta chain was obtained from a study of cytomegalovirus exposure and HLA in healthy donors. Study-wide findings and caveats: For presence/absence analyses, sequencing depth was assumed to be roughly uniform across donors.

Vbeta (60) and Jbeta (13) primers were used in the PCR. Profiling relied on immunoSEQ multiplex PCR, and the TCRdb table lists in-frame clones only, not all of them. The data contain approximately 89,000 clones, 60% to 80% of them seen just once; the ten biggest clones take up 0.95% to 1.5%. The germline CDR1 and CDR2 sequences are SQVTM and ANQGSEA. The CDR3 runs 18 residues. The V end lost 7 bases, the J end lost 4 bases, and 30 bases lay between the germline ends. A remark on this clone: Its antigen is currently unknown.

The receptor was isolated from a female donor in good health and CMV-seronegative. The chain recombines TRBV29-1 with TRBJ2-3, with D possibly TRBD2 on 5 matching bases. Sequences were obtained from PBMCs. The CDR3 protein is CSGCPLRLDYLVADTQYF. The DNA for the CDR3 is TGCAGCGGCTGCCCCTTAAGACTCGACTACCTAGTGGCAGATACGCAGTATTTT.